These 23 T cell receptor beta chains originate from one sample sequenced in a study of shared clonotypes between healthy human individuals. Profiled with immunoSEQ multiplex PCR; TCRdb holds only in-frame clones, not every one. The repertoire holds about 750,000 clones, roughly 92% seen once, with around 24% in the top ten. Naive CD8 cells lacked CD45RO and underwent positive selection for CCR7, leaving out terminally differentiated effector memory CD45RA+ cells. Sample: naive CD8+ T cells sorted from blood. The receptors originated from a man under 40 in good health.

The rearrangement uses TRBV7-3 and TRBJ2-1; 7 bases fit TRBD2. The CDR3 runs 15 residues. Germline assignment: CDR1 SGHTA and CDR2 FQGTGA. Trimming at V came to 2 bases and at J to 7 bases, leaving 8 bases not matched to a gene. The CDR3 nucleotides are TGTGCCAGCAGCTTAGTATGGGAGGGTAGGAATGAGCAGTTCTTC. This encodes CASSLVWEGRNEQFF.

The V call is TRBV10-3, the J call TRBJ1-1, with D possibly TRBD1 on 5 matching bases. Per germline, CDR1 ENHRY and CDR2 SYGVKD. Trimming left V 4 bases short and J 5 bases short, with 14 bases between. The CDR3 consists of 14 residues. The CDR3 spells CAISGGAMETEAFF. Written as DNA, the CDR3 is TGTGCCATCAGTGGAGGGGCCATGGAGACTGAAGCTTTCTTT.

This chain uses TRBV27 with TRBJ2-1, with D possibly matching TRBD1 (6 bases). The germline V gene has CDR1 MNHEY and CDR2 SMNVEV (reference sequence). The CDR3 totals 16 residues. Trimming pared 3 bases from V and 1 base from J, leaving 13 bases between. CDR3: CASSFDQGLSYNEQFF. In nucleotides, the CDR3 is TGTGCCAGCAGTTTTGATCAGGGGCTATCCTACAATGAGCAGTTCTTC.

This rearrangement joins TRBV28 to TRBJ1-4, with D possibly being TRBD1 (6 bases). The CDR3 runs 15 residues. The germline V gene encodes CDR1 MDHEN and CDR2 SYDVKM. Trimming left V 5 bases short and J 1 base short, with 11 bases between. In nucleotides, the CDR3 is TGTGCCAGCAGTCGCTTGGACAGAACTAATGAAAAACTGTTTTTT. It codes for CASSRLDRTNEKLFF.

Comments on this clone: This CDR3 is also generated by other DNA sequences in the sample. J is TRBJ2-7 and V is TRBV11-2; 11 nucleotides agree with TRBD2. This CDR3 spans 15 amino acids. CDR1 and CDR2 from the germline V gene are SGHAT and FQNNGV. Germline trimming cut 4 bases from V and 0 bases from J; bases unmatched to any gene: 2. CDR3 DNA: TGTGCCAGCAGCTCCGGGACTAGCGGCTCCTACGAGCAGTACTTC. Protein: CASSSGTSGSYEQYF.

Notes on this clone: In the same sample, other DNA sequences code for this CDR3. V and J are TRBV10-3 and TRBJ2-5; D is unresolved. Germline assignment: CDR1 ENHRY and CDR2 SYGVKD. Trimming stripped 3 bases from V and 5 bases from J, with 4 bases between. This CDR3 has 11 amino acids. The CDR3 DNA reads as TGTGCCATCAGTGAAGGGGAGACCCAGTACTTC. Encoded protein: CAISEGETQYF.

This clone was picked up a small number of times. J is TRBJ2-7 and V is TRBV25-1, with TRBD2 identical over 14 bases. CDR1 MGHDK and CDR2 SYGVNS come from the germline V gene. The CDR3 consists of 15 residues. V shed 3 bases, J shed 7 bases, and the junction held 5 bases outside the gene matches. This chain's CDR3 is CASSDGLAGGSEQYF. The CDR3 DNA sequence: TGTGCCAGCAGTGATGGACTAGCGGGAGGTAGTGAGCAGTACTTC.

This chain links TRBV19 with TRBJ2-1, with 9 bases identical to TRBD2. The J segment lost 6 bases and the V segment lost 1 base, leaving 10 bases of the junction unmatched. Germline V lookup: CDR1 LNHDA, CDR2 SQIVND (reference sequence). The CDR3 length is 17 residues. The CDR3 bases are TGTGCCAGTAGTATAGTCGGCGGGAGGGCCACGAGCAATGAGCAGTTCTTC. Amino acid sequence: CASSIVGGRATSNEQFF.

This chain uses TRBV10-2 with TRBJ1-1; D is ambiguous. Trimming pared 3 bases from V and 3 bases from J, leaving 11 bases between. From germline, CDR1 is WSHSY and CDR2 SAAADI. The CDR3 is 14 residues long. CDR3 sequence (DNA): TGCGCCAGCAGTGACATACAGCTTTACACTGAAGCTTTCTTT. It encodes CASSDIQLYTEAFF.

The V and J genes are TRBV30 and TRBJ2-7; D may correspond to TRBD1 or TRBD2 (5 bases each). Trimming took off 0 bases at V and 2 bases at J, with 14 bases between the two ends. CDR1 is GTSNPN and CDR2 is SVGIG in the germline V gene (reference sequence). CDR3 length equals 15 residues. The CDR3, as DNA: TGTGCCTGGAGTGTACCGGGGCAGAATACCTACGAGCAGTACTTC. Translation: CAWSVPGQNTYEQYF.

The rearrangement links TRBV27 to TRBJ2-7; 10 bases are a match to TRBD1. Trimming at V came to 1 base and at J to 5 bases, leaving 5 bases not matched to a gene. The germline V gene encodes CDR1 MNHEY and CDR2 SMNVEV (reference sequence). The CDR3 is 15 amino acids. CDR3 sequence (DNA): TGTGCCAGCAGTTTATTGGGACAGGGGCTCAACGAGCAGTACTTC. The encoded protein is CASSLLGQGLNEQYF.

V is TRBV4-3 and J is TRBJ2-7; 10 bases align to TRBD2. The V gene end was trimmed by 1 base and the J gene end by 2 bases; junction bases not matched to a gene: 5. Germline-derived CDR1 and CDR2 are LGHNA and YSLEER. The CDR3 consists of 16 residues. The CDR3 here is CASSQVVAGGTYEQYF. For the CDR3, the DNA is TGCGCCAGCAGCCAAGTGGTAGCGGGAGGCACCTACGAGCAGTACTTC.

This clone was seen just once. Other DNA sequences in this specimen translate into the identical CDR3. The chain employs TRBV27 and TRBJ1-3; D gene ambiguous. Per germline, CDR1 MNHEY and CDR2 SMNVEV (reference sequence). Trimming took off 4 bases at V and 4 bases at J, with 2 bases between the two ends. This CDR3 has 11 amino acids. This CDR3 reads CASSYGNTIYF. Here the CDR3 DNA reads TGTGCCAGCAGTTACGGAAACACCATATATTTT.

The V and J genes are TRBV15 and TRBJ1-1; possibly TRBD1 for D (6 bases). From germline, CDR1 is LNHNV and CDR2 YYDKDF (reference sequence). V lost 1 base to trimming and J lost 1 base, with 10 bases between them. This CDR3 has 15 residues. The CDR3 DNA sequence: TGTGCCACCAGCAGAGTCCAGGGGACGAACACTGAAGCTTTCTTT. Amino acids: CATSRVQGTNTEAFF.

The chain recombines TRBV11-2 with TRBJ2-5; D assignment may be TRBD1 or TRBD2 (6 bases each). Per germline, CDR1 SGHAT and CDR2 FQNNGV. CDR3 length equals 15 residues. Trimming removed 1 base at V and 1 base at J, with 10 bases between. CDR3 sequence reads: CASSLGGGGQETQYF. CDR3 DNA: TGTGCCAGCAGCTTAGGCGGAGGGGGCCAAGAGACCCAGTACTTC.

In regard to this clone: The same CDR3 can be traced to other DNA sequences in this sample. The CDR3 is CASSTGTGAYEQYF. CDR3 nucleotides: TGCGCCAGCAGCACCGGGACAGGGGCCTACGAGCAGTACTTC. This chain links TRBV5-1 with TRBJ2-7; 10 bases map to TRBD1. The CDR3 is 14 amino acids. Germline CDR1 is SGHRS and CDR2 is YFSETQ. The V gene end was trimmed by 4 bases and the J gene end by 2 bases; junction bases not matched to a gene: 3.

The chain is built from TRBV6-1 and TRBJ1-2; 7 bases map to TRBD1. This CDR3 has 11 amino acids. The germline CDR1 and CDR2 sequences are MNHNS and SASEGT. J lost 4 bases, V lost 10 bases, and 3 bases had no gene match. DNA of the CDR3: TGTGCCACCAGGGGGGTCTATGGCTACACCTTC. Translated: CATRGVYGYTF.

The chain uses TRBV6-5 and TRBJ2-6; D possibly corresponds to TRBD1 (6 bases). The CDR3 has 14 residues. Germline CDR1 reads MNHEY; CDR2 reads SVGAGI. V was pared by 6 bases and J by 1 base, with 7 bases between. CDR3 bases: TGTGCCAGCAGAACAGGGTCTGGGGCCAACGTCCTGACTTTC. It codes for CASRTGSGANVLTF.

The J gene is TRBJ2-1, the V gene TRBV7-9; 8 positions match TRBD2. V dropped 1 base and J dropped 4; count of bases not matched to a gene: 6. The CDR3 runs 16 residues. Germline CDR1 reads SEHNR; CDR2 reads FQNEAQ (reference sequence). Here the CDR3 DNA reads TGTGCCAGCAGCTTAGTCTCGAGCGGGAGTTACAATGAGCAGTTCTTC. Translating it yields CASSLVSSGSYNEQFF.

The chain joins TRBV28 to TRBJ2-1; D unresolved. Trimming left V 7 bases short and J 0 bases short, with 13 bases between. Per the germline V gene, CDR1 is MDHEN and CDR2 is SYDVKM. The CDR3 contains 15 residues. In DNA, the CDR3 is TGTGCCAGCATTCTGTCCTCTAGCTCCTACAATGAGCAGTTCTTC. Protein sequence: CASILSSSSYNEQFF.

The gene calls are TRBV7-5 and TRBJ1-5. TRBV7-5 is a known pseudogene. This CDR3 region has 16 residues. As DNA, the CDR3 is TGTGTCAGAAGCAAGCAGGGGGGGCAGAGCAATCAGCCCCAGCATTTT. Translation: CVRSKQGGQSNQPQHF.

V gene TRBV18 combines with J gene TRBJ2-7, with 9 bases matching TRBD2. CDR3 size: 14 residues. CDR1 is KGHSH, CDR2 LQKENI, per germline. The trim removed 2 bases at V and 5 bases at J, leaving 4 bases unmatched. CDR3 loop: CASSPTSGRDEQYF. The CDR3 coding sequence is TGTGCCAGCTCACCAACTAGCGGGCGGGACGAGCAGTACTTC.

The V call is TRBV19, the J call TRBJ2-7; no definite D call. In germline, CDR1 is LNHDA, CDR2 SQIVND (reference sequence). V was clipped by 3 bases and J by 0 bases, with 21 bases between them. This CDR3 region has 18 residues. DNA for the CDR3: TGTGCCAGTAGTATTTACGTCTTGGGAAGGGATTCCTCCTACGAGCAGTACTTC. Amino acids: CASSIYVLGRDSSYEQYF.